This is a list of T cell receptor beta chains from one sample in a study of CD8+ T cells in alopecia areata. The repertoire was sequenced with immunoSEQ multiplex PCR; TCRdb's copy has only in-frame clones and lacks some. This table holds around 80,000 clones, roughly 51% found once. Sequenced: NKG2D-high CD8+ T cells sorted from blood. Source of these receptors: a human donor with alopecia areata. Each CDR3 is given without its conserved first and last residue. Each record gives: J gene, clone size, V gene, CDR3 protein. The size entry is marked missing in some rows and otherwise reads once, few, many or a size class.

TRBJ2-7,few,TRBV29-1,SVEGPSGGIYEQY
TRBJ2-7,.,TRBV6-6,ASSHSSQGSSYEQY
TRBJ2-1,once,TRBV6-5,ACLAGNEQF
TRBJ1-2,.,TRBV6-5,ASSTKGVYYGYT
TRBJ2-2,.,TRBV29-1,SVISGGADTGELF
TRBJ2-7,few,TRBV29-1,SVEATGKSSEQY
TRBJ2-1,few,TRBV28,ASNTGWDEQF
TRBJ2-7,few,TRBV29-1,SGRTGSNEQY
TRBJ2-3,.,TRBV5-6,ASSPPETSDTQY
TRBJ2-7,.,TRBV29-1,SVELAAYEQY